The 28 T cell receptor beta chains below were found in one sample sequenced in a study of T-cell memory formation after mild COVID-19. Each CDR3 protein gets one entry after TCRdb re-called the 5' RACE reads with MiXCR. This table holds about 360,000 distinct CDR3 sequences, around 15% found once. Sequencing was carried out using PBMCs or a T cell subset sorted from them (not recorded which). The receptors derive from a man younger than 30 who had mild COVID-19 (a few samples of this study predate the infection). Cell type and time point are not known.

The chain is built from TRBV7-8 and TRBJ1-4; unclear D gene. The germline V gene has CDR1 SGHVS and CDR2 FQNEAQ. The CDR3 extends over 16 amino acids. Trimming cost V 4 bases and J 8 bases, with 20 bases left between them. CDR3 nucleotide sequence: TGTGCCAGCAGCTCCCTCACCGACGGAGGAAGCGAAAAACTGTTTTTT. Residues: CASSSLTDGGSEKLFF.

The chain couples TRBV11-2 to TRBJ2-1; tentative D call: TRBD2 (5 bases). The CDR3 has 16 amino acids. V was pared by 1 base and J by 3 bases, with 13 bases between. The germline V gene encodes CDR1 SGHAT and CDR2 FQNNGV. The CDR3 protein is CASSLVAGMVYNEQFF. The CDR3 bases are TGTGCCAGCAGCTTAGTAGCCGGGATGGTCTACAATGAGCAGTTCTTC.

This clonotype was counted once. The chain recombines TRBV4-3 with TRBJ2-5; D perhaps matches TRBD2 (5 bases). The CDR3 length is 15 residues. Trimming removed 0 bases at V and 1 base at J, with 9 bases between. Germline V lookup: CDR1 LGHNA, CDR2 YSLEER. The CDR3 DNA is TGCGCCAGCAGCCAAGATTTCGGGGTCCAAGAGACCCAGTACTTC. Protein: CASSQDFGVQETQYF.

This chain connects TRBV19 to TRBJ1-5; no clear D gene. The V gene's germline CDR1 is LNHDA and CDR2 SQIVND (reference sequence). The CDR3 has 12 amino acids. Trimming took 6 bases from V and 6 from J, leaving 9 bases between them. In nucleotides, the CDR3 is TGTGCCAGTAGGGGCCAAAGTCAGCCCCAGCATTTT. Translating gives CASRGQSQPQHF.

The V gene is TRBV29-1, the J gene TRBJ2-1, with TRBD1 matching over 10 bases. The CDR3 extends over 12 amino acids. Unmatched junction bases numbered 3, after V lost 6 bases and J lost 7 bases. Germline values: CDR1 SQVTM, CDR2 ANQGSEA. This chain's CDR3 is CSVGGQGNEQFF. The CDR3 DNA follows: TGCAGCGTGGGGGGACAGGGGAATGAGCAGTTCTTC.

This clonotype showed up many times. V gene TRBV6-1 combines with J gene TRBJ2-7; 9 positions agree with TRBD1. The CDR3 has 16 amino acids. The germline CDR1 and CDR2 sequences are MNHNS and SASEGT. Unmatched junction bases numbered 9, after V lost 1 base and J lost 5 bases. CDR3 in amino acids: CASSEEEGTGSHEQYF. CDR3 bases: TGTGCCAGCAGTGAAGAAGAGGGGACAGGGTCGCACGAGCAGTACTTC.

In nucleotides, the CDR3 is TGTGCCAGCAGCTTAGCCGGGACAGGGGGATCTGAAGCTTTCTTT. It encodes CASSLAGTGGSEAFF. The V gene is TRBV7-6, the J gene TRBJ1-1, with TRBD1 identical over 11 bases. Germline CDR1 and CDR2: SGHVS and FNYEAQ. Trimming at V came to 0 bases and at J to 6 bases, leaving 3 bases not matched to a gene. This CDR3 is 15 amino acids long.

This clonotype occurred a few times. The chain has TRBV20-1 and TRBJ2-1, with 10 positions matching TRBD2. The germline V gene has CDR1 DFQATT and CDR2 SNEGSKA (reference sequence). The trim removed 0 bases at V and 5 bases at J, leaving 7 bases unmatched. This CDR3 has 16 residues. The chain's CDR3 is CSARDPLAGENNEQFF. CDR3 bases: TGCAGTGCTAGAGACCCTCTAGCGGGGGAAAACAATGAGCAGTTCTTC.

This clonotype was found a few times. The genes are TRBV6-5 and TRBJ1-1; maybe TRBD1 (5 bases). V shed 6 bases and J shed 6 bases, with 23 bases lying between them. Germline CDR1 MNHEY, CDR2 SVGAGI. The CDR3 consists of 16 residues. CDR3: CASRPYLGDAVAEAFF. The CDR3 DNA reads TGTGCCAGCAGGCCGTACCTTGGGGACGCGGTCGCTGAAGCTTTCTTT.

This clonotype was observed a few times. V is TRBV3-1 and J is TRBJ1-1; D might be TRBD1 (5 bases). Trimming stripped 1 base from V and 0 bases from J, with 9 bases between. The CDR3 is made up of 15 amino acids. Germline V CDR1 and CDR2: LGHDT, YNNKEL (reference sequence). The CDR3 DNA follows: TGTGCCAGCAGCCAAGCCGGGGGGATGAACACTGAAGCTTTCTTT. It encodes CASSQAGGMNTEAFF.

The chain recombines TRBV2 with TRBJ1-5; D possibly corresponds to TRBD1 (6 bases). The CDR3 spans 15 residues. Trimming cost V 6 bases and J 5 bases, with 17 bases left between them. Germline assignment: CDR1 SNHLY and CDR2 FYNNEI. In DNA, the CDR3 is TGTGCCAGCAGCTTCCGGGACACGAGCCATCAGCCCCAGCATTTT. It yields the protein CASSFRDTSHQPQHF. Looking up the rest from reference TRBV2 and TRBJ1-5 gives the full variable domain: EPEVTQTPSHQVTQMGQEVILRCVPISNHLYFYWYRQILGQKVEFLVSFYNNEISEKSEIFDDQFSVERPDGSNFTLKIRSTKLEDSAMYFCASSFRDTSHQPQHFGDGTRLSIL.

This sequence joins TRBV5-1 and TRBJ1-6, with 10 bases matching TRBD1. CDR1 SGHRS and CDR2 YFSETQ come from the germline V gene. V shed 2 bases and J 0 bases; nucleotides not matched to a gene: 8. The CDR3 spans 19 residues. In DNA, the CDR3 is TGCGCCAGCAGCTTCCGACAGGGGGCTGGGAGCTCCTATAATTCACCCCTCCACTTT. It yields the protein CASSFRQGAGSSYNSPLHF.

This clonotype was seen more than once but under ten times. The chain employs TRBV7-9 and TRBJ2-2; D unclear. The germline V gene has CDR1 SEHNR and CDR2 FQNEAQ (reference sequence). The CDR3 totals 11 residues. V lost 10 bases to trimming and J lost 6 bases, with 9 bases between them. The CDR3: CATVLPGELFF. The DNA of the CDR3 is TGTGCCACAGTTCTTCCCGGGGAGCTGTTTTTT.

This clonotype was counted at least ten times. The chain is built from TRBV4-3 and TRBJ2-3; a possible D gene is TRBD2 (7 bases). CDR1 and CDR2 from the germline V gene are LGHNA and YSLEER. This CDR3 has 14 residues. Trimming stripped 4 bases from V and 1 base from J, with 9 bases between. Here the CDR3 reads CASSRGGGTDTQYF. The CDR3 DNA sequence: TGCGCCAGCAGCCGAGGGGGGGGCACAGATACGCAGTATTTT.

The J gene is TRBJ2-1, the V gene TRBV29-1; 10 nucleotides agree with TRBD2. V was clipped by 5 bases and J by 2 bases; unmatched bases: 24. Germline CDR1 is SQVTM and CDR2 is ANQGSEA. CDR3 size: 21 residues. CDR3 sequence reads: CSVNGLRFGLAGDRPYNEQFF. Here the CDR3 DNA reads TGCAGCGTTAACGGGTTGCGATTCGGGCTAGCGGGGGACCGGCCCTACAATGAGCAGTTCTTC.

The table lists this clonotype with many counts. The chain employs TRBV7-2 and TRBJ1-1; TRBD1 agrees at 8 bases. Germline V gene data show CDR1 as SGHTA and CDR2 as FQGNSA. CDR3 size: 14 residues. Germline trimming cut 1 base from V and 9 bases from J; bases unmatched to any gene: 7. As DNA, the CDR3 is TGTGCCAGCAGCTTAGGGACAGGGAGGAGGAAAGCTTTCTTT. Translation: CASSLGTGRRKAFF.

The V gene is TRBV5-5, the J gene TRBJ2-5; 8 bases line up with TRBD1. The trim removed 9 bases at V and 5 bases at J, leaving 18 bases unmatched. The CDR3 totals 16 residues. CDR1 is SGHKS and CDR2 is YYEKEE in the germline V gene (reference sequence). The CDR3 DNA follows: TGTGCCACAGCGCGTTTTGGGCAGGGGGCGGGGGAGACCCAGTACTTC. Protein: CATARFGQGAGETQYF.

This clonotype has more than one count but fewer than ten. The chain is built from TRBV2 and TRBJ2-5; no clear D gene. V lost 8 bases and J lost 2, with 12 bases in between. This CDR3 has 13 residues. Per germline, CDR1 SNHLY and CDR2 FYNNEI. CDR3 protein: CASPSKGQETQYF. CDR3 in DNA: TGTGCCAGCCCCTCTAAGGGTCAAGAGACCCAGTACTTC.

This chain links TRBV4-1 with TRBJ2-5; D perhaps matches TRBD2 (5 bases). This CDR3 region has 15 residues. Trimming removed 0 bases at V and 2 bases at J, with 10 bases between. CDR1 is MGHRA, CDR2 YSYEKL, per germline. CDR3 coding DNA: TGCGCCAGCAGCCAAGATACCAGGACTCAAGAGACCCAGTACTTC. This encodes CASSQDTRTQETQYF.

This clonotype was detected many times. This chain links TRBV6-2 or TRBV6-3 with TRBJ1-1; D is possibly TRBD1 (6 bases). The germline V and J ends were trimmed by 5 bases and 1 base, with 8 bases remaining between them. Germline V gene sequence: CDR1 MNHEY, CDR2 SVGEGT. The CDR3 is made up of 13 amino acids. CDR3 sequence (DNA): TGTGCCAGCAGTGCACAGGGGAACACTGAAGCTTTCTTT. As protein: CASSAQGNTEAFF.

This clonotype was observed a few times. The gene calls are TRBV6-1 and TRBJ1-1; D unresolved. V lost 2 bases and J 1 base, leaving 8 bases between the germline ends. Germline CDR1 reads MNHNS; CDR2 reads SASEGT. This CDR3 is 14 amino acids long. CDR3 DNA: TGTGCCAGCAGTGAATCGAGGACGAACACTGAAGCTTTCTTT. It is translated as CASSESRTNTEAFF.

This clonotype was found many times. The genes are TRBV6-6 and TRBJ2-7; 7 nucleotides agree with TRBD1. The CDR3 runs 14 residues. V was clipped by 9 bases and J by 4 bases; unmatched bases: 12. The V gene's germline CDR1 is MNHNY and CDR2 SVGAGI (reference sequence). In DNA, the CDR3 is TGTGCCAGAATCCGACAGGGACCGGTTTACGAGCAGTACGTC. Protein product: CARIRQGPVYEQYV.

This clonotype was found many times. The chain uses TRBV5-1 and TRBJ2-6; no reliable D call. CDR1 and CDR2 from the germline V gene are SGHRS and YFSETQ. Trimming pared 0 bases from V and 0 bases from J, leaving 7 bases between. This CDR3 contains 16 residues. CDR3 in DNA: TGCGCCAGCAGCTTGGGACCCCTCTCTGGGGCCAACGTCCTGACTTTC. Its translation: CASSLGPLSGANVLTF.

This clonotype was recorded many times. This chain joins TRBV20-1 and TRBJ2-5, with 8 positions matching TRBD1. This CDR3 comprises 12 residues. The V gene end was trimmed by 6 bases and the J gene end by 5 bases; junction bases not matched to a gene: 5. Germline CDR1 DFQATT, CDR2 SNEGSKA (reference sequence). The CDR3 region has the DNA TGCAGTGCGCCGGGACAGGCTGAGACCCAGTACTTC. Protein sequence: CSAPGQAETQYF.

This sequence joins TRBV5-1 and TRBJ1-1, with D possibly being TRBD1 (5 bases). The CDR3 totals 14 residues. V gave up 1 base and J gave up 3 bases, with 10 bases separating them. CDR1 and CDR2 (germline): SGHRS, YFSETQ. The CDR3 here is CASSLNTGDTEAFF. The CDR3 coding sequence is TGCGCCAGCAGCTTGAATACAGGAGACACTGAAGCTTTCTTT.

This clonotype was seen more than once but under ten times. The chain uses TRBV28 and TRBJ1-6; unclear D gene. The CDR3 contains 13 residues. Germline values: CDR1 MDHEN, CDR2 SYDVKM. Between the trimmed V and J ends, which lost 7 bases and 3 bases, there was a span of 7 bases. DNA for the CDR3: TGTGCCAGCAAAGGAGACTATAATTCACCCCTCCACTTT. This translates into CASKGDYNSPLHF.

The chain's CDR3 is CASSPHPTGELFF. Written as DNA, the CDR3 is TGTGCCAGCAGCCCACACCCCACCGGGGAGCTGTTTTTT. J is TRBJ2-2 and V is TRBV7-3; D is ambiguous. Trimming took off 5 bases at V and 4 bases at J, with 8 bases between the two ends. The CDR3 sequence is 13 residues long. CDR1 and CDR2 (germline): SGHTA, FQGTGA.

The chain couples TRBV12-3 or TRBV12-4 to TRBJ1-5; maybe TRBD1 (5 bases). Trimming stripped 5 bases from V and 1 base from J, with 9 bases between. This CDR3 contains 14 residues. The CDR3 is CASSTEGSNQPQHF. The CDR3, as DNA: TGTGCCAGCAGTACTGAGGGGAGCAATCAGCCCCAGCATTTT.